A single TCR beta chain is shown here with its context. TCRdb's table, derived via immunoSEQ multiplex PCR, lists solely in-frame clones and lacks some. The sample lists more than 65,000 clones; around 94% were seen once. The sample is drawn from a study of T cell clonotyping in hematopoietic cell transplantation. Deletions cut 4 bases from V and 0 bases from J, with 12 bases between. The germline CDR1 and CDR2 sequences are SQVTM and ANQGSEA. This CDR3 is built from 14 residues. The sequence derives from a man aged 50 to 60 in good health. Some clones in this sample may be carry-over from other donors' samples. The gene calls are TRBV29-1 and TRBJ1-2; maybe TRBD1 (6 bases). The sequenced sample was peripheral blood mononuclear cells. The CDR3 sequence is CSVVEGGANYGYTF. CDR3 nucleotides: TGCAGCGTTGTTGAGGGGGGCGCTAACTATGGCTACACCTTC.